The rows below give T cell receptor beta chains drawn from one sample of a study of shared clonotypes between healthy human individuals. Assay used: immunoSEQ multiplex PCR; TCRdb lists only in-frame clones, some missing. The sample includes around 2,000,000 clones, over 85% seen only once; the top ten take more than 0.1%. Material: naive CD4+ T cells sorted from blood. The receptors shown here come from a man aged 18 to 29 in good health. Both conserved end residues are part of each CDR3. A D gene is named only where the DNA matches it firmly. Size is omitted from some rows. Given values are once, few, many or a class for expanded clones.

size	V	D	J	CDR3	DNA
-	TRBV28	-	TRBJ2-4	CASSLVGQGRAKNIQYF	TGTGCCAGCAGTTTAGTTGGTCAGGGTAGGGCCAAAAACATTCAGTACTTC
-	TRBV6-5	-	TRBJ1-1	CASSYSSRNTEAFF	TGTGCCAGCAGTTACTCTAGCAGGAACACTGAAGCTTTCTTT
-	TRBV29-1	TRBD2	TRBJ2-1	CSVEDGMTSAYNEQFF	TGCAGCGTTGAAGATGGAATGACTAGCGCCTACAATGAGCAGTTCTTC
-	TRBV19	-	TRBJ1-6	CASSSRRGLNSPLHF	TGTGCCAGTAGCAGCCGGAGGGGGTTAAATTCACCCCTCCACTTT
-	TRBV18	TRBD2	TRBJ2-1	CASSPLSLAGEVEQFF	TGTGCCAGCTCACCACTCAGCCTAGCGGGAGAGGTTGAGCAGTTCTTC
-	TRBV30	-	TRBJ2-2	CAWSSGTGELFF	TGTGCCTGGAGTTCGGGGACCGGGGAGCTGTTTTTT
-	TRBV5-4	TRBD2	TRBJ2-3	CASSLTAGGTDTQYF	TGTGCCAGCAGCTTAACGGCGGGGGGCACAGATACGCAGTATTTT
-	TRBV4-1	-	TRBJ2-7	CASSQDPPGHSLGEQYF	TGCGCCAGCAGCCAAGACCCCCCAGGGCATTCATTGGGGGAGCAGTACTTC
-	TRBV28	-	TRBJ2-7	CARSGPTPF	TGTGCCAGGAGCGGGCCCACACCCTTC
-	TRBV30	-	TRBJ2-5	CAWSATVVTQYF	TGTGCCTGGAGTGCGACGGTCGTGACCCAGTACTTC
-	TRBV5-6	-	TRBJ1-1	CASSMTGVFAEAFF	TGTGCCAGCAGCATGACCGGAGTTTTCGCTGAAGCTTTCTTT
-	TRBV19	-	TRBJ1-1	CASGMATLGRNTEAFF	TGTGCCAGTGGTATGGCGACCCTCGGTCGGAACACTGAAGCTTTCTTT
-	TRBV10-1	TRBD1	TRBJ2-3	CASSESGTGGEGDTQYF	TGCGCCAGCAGTGAGTCCGGGACAGGGGGCGAGGGAGATACGCAGTATTTT
-	TRBV4-3	-	TRBJ2-7	CASSQGQASYEQYF	TGCGCCAGCAGCCAAGGACAGGCCTCCTACGAGCAGTACTTC
-	TRBV18	-	TRBJ2-7	CASSPGGRAYEQYF	TGTGCCAGCTCACCAGGTGGCCGAGCCTACGAGCAGTACTTC
-	TRBV9	TRBD2	TRBJ2-7	CASSVGPSGSIKSTNEQYF	TGTGCCAGCAGCGTAGGGCCTAGCGGGAGCATCAAATCGACGAACGAGCAGTACTTC
-	TRBV6-5	TRBD1	TRBJ1-3	CASSLDRDGNTIYF	TGTGCCAGCAGCCTGGACAGGGATGGAAACACCATATATTTT
-	TRBV6-5	TRBD1	TRBJ2-5	CASSYTTTGGQETQYF	TGTGCCAGCAGTTACACTACGACAGGGGGTCAAGAGACCCAGTACTTC
few	TRBV30	-	TRBJ2-5	CAWTRVQETQYF	TGTGCCTGGACCCGGGTACAAGAGACCCAGTACTTC
-	TRBV7-3	TRBD2	TRBJ2-2	CASSPSPGLGTGELFF	TGTGCCAGCAGCCCCTCCCCGGGACTAGGCACCGGGGAGCTGTTTTTT
once	TRBV5-1	-	TRBJ2-1	CASSLDGLGVDEQFF	TGCGCCAGCAGCTTGGATGGGTTAGGGGTCGATGAGCAGTTCTTC
-	TRBV6-5	-	TRBJ1-5	CASSYDQQNQPQHF	TGTGCCAGCAGTTACGATCAGCAGAATCAGCCCCAGCATTTT
-	TRBV11-2	-	TRBJ2-7	CASSLDAWNRAYEQYF	TGTGCCAGCAGCTTAGACGCTTGGAATCGGGCCTACGAGCAGTACTTC
-	TRBV28	TRBD2	TRBJ2-5	CAIERGGQETQYF	TGTGCCATCGAGCGGGGGGGCCAGGAGACCCAGTACTTC
once	TRBV18	-	TRBJ2-7	CASSATGGPYEQYF	TGTGCCAGCTCAGCGACGGGGGGCCCCTACGAGCAGTACTTC
once	TRBV19	-	TRBJ1-5	CASSNRQGKNQPQHF	TGTGCCAGTAGTAACCGGCAAGGCAAAAATCAGCCCCAGCATTTT
-	TRBV6-5	-	TRBJ1-1	CASSYEGKGSAEAFF	TGTGCCAGCAGTTACGAGGGTAAAGGTTCCGCTGAAGCTTTCTTT
-	TRBV6-5	-	TRBJ2-7	CASSSSTYEQYF	TGTGCCAGCAGCTCGTCAACCTACGAGCAGTACTTC
once	TRBV13	TRBD2	TRBJ2-7	CASSPGTSGYEQYF	TGTGCCAGCAGCCCCGGGACTAGCGGATACGAGCAGTACTTC
-	TRBV19	TRBD1	TRBJ2-7	CASSRLGTGYEQYF	TGTGCCAGTAGTCGGCTCGGGACAGGTTACGAGCAGTACTTC
-	TRBV11-2	-	TRBJ2-2	CASSEKALAGELFF	TGTGCCAGCAGCGAAAAGGCGCTGGCCGGGGAGCTGTTTTTT
-	TRBV5-5	-	TRBJ1-6	CASSFTDSGPLHF	TGTGCCAGCAGCTTCACAGATTCGGGACCCCTCCACTTT
-	TRBV28	-	TRBJ2-1	CASSSNGVSTYNEQFF	TGTGCCAGCAGTTCCAATGGGGTTTCTACCTACAATGAGCAGTTCTTC
-	TRBV2	-	TRBJ2-5	CASIIRGRQETQYF	TGTGCCAGCATCATCAGGGGGAGGCAAGAGACCCAGTACTTC
-	TRBV27	-	TRBJ1-5	CASSFQGRGNQPQHF	TGTGCCAGCAGTTTTCAGGGGCGCGGCAATCAGCCCCAGCATTTT
-	TRBV6-6	-	TRBJ1-2	CASSYSGVNYGYTF	TGTGCCAGCAGTTACTCGGGAGTTAACTATGGCTACACCTTC
-	TRBV19	-	TRBJ1-2	CATHSGGLNYGYTF	TGTGCCACCCATTCCGGGGGGCTAAACTATGGCTACACCTTC
-	TRBV7-2	TRBD1	TRBJ1-3	CASTERGQQWGNTIYF	TGTGCCAGCACCGAGAGGGGACAGCAATGGGGAAACACCATATATTTT
-	TRBV10-1	-	TRBJ1-3	CASSGGSGNTIYF	TGCGCCAGCAGCGGCGGCTCTGGAAACACCATATATTTT
-	TRBV5-4	-	TRBJ1-6	CASSLTAIPSYNSPLHF	TGTGCCAGCAGCCTAACGGCGATTCCCTCCTATAATTCACCCCTCCACTTT
-	TRBV14	-	TRBJ2-2	CASSQVQTGELFF	TGTGCCAGCAGCCAAGTGCAAACCGGGGAGCTGTTTTTT
-	TRBV5-1	-	TRBJ1-6	CASSLGLTGQTEGSPLHF	TGCGCCAGCAGCTTGGGACTAACAGGGCAGACGGAGGGTTCACCCCTCCACTTT
once	TRBV25-1	-	TRBJ2-3	CASTQAGTDTQYF	TGTGCCAGCACGCAAGCAGGCACAGATACGCAGTATTTT
once	TRBV28	TRBD2	TRBJ2-7	CASSFERGGLNEQYF	TGTGCCAGCAGTTTTGAGCGGGGGGGCCTAAACGAGCAGTACTTC
-	TRBV30	-	TRBJ2-7	CAWSVDWRRHNPEQYF	TGTGCCTGGAGTGTGGATTGGAGGAGGCACAATCCCGAGCAGTACTTC
-	TRBV2	TRBD2	TRBJ2-7	CASSLSAGGPYEQYF	TGTGCCAGCAGTTTATCAGCGGGAGGGCCCTACGAGCAGTACTTC